These T cell receptor beta chains were read from a single sample in a study of identifying expanded T cells in peripheral blood. Profiling relied on immunoSEQ multiplex PCR, and the TCRdb table lists in-frame clones only, not all of them. In the table there are 100,000 or so clones, about 89% of which are singletons. Sequenced material: blood. All receptors come from a person between 18 and 75 years old in good health. The CDR3 runs from the conserved cysteine through the conserved F or W. The order of the fields is D gene, clone size, J gene, V gene, CDR3 DNA, CDR3 protein. A D gene is named only where the DNA matches it firmly. Size tells how often a clone was seen (once, few, many) or the class of an expanded clone, and some rows leave it out.

D: NA; size: few; J: TRBJ1-1; V: TRBV30; DNA: TGTGCCTGGAATGGTCAGGGGAAGACTGAAGCTTTCTTT; CDR3: CAWNGQGKTEAFF
D: TRBD1; size: few; J: TRBJ1-6; V: TRBV7-9; DNA: TGTGCCAGCAGCTTGACAGGGATTAGAGAATCACCCCTCCACTTT; CDR3: CASSLTGIRESPLHF
D: NA; size: NA; J: TRBJ1-3; V: TRBV6-6; DNA: TGTGCCAGCAGTCCCCGGGACATCCGAAACACCATATATTTT; CDR3: CASSPRDIRNTIYF
D: NA; size: NA; J: TRBJ2-7; V: TRBV10-1; DNA: TGCGCCAGCAGACCCGCCTGGGGGACCTACGAGCAGTACTTC; CDR3: CASRPAWGTYEQYF
D: TRBD1; size: once; J: TRBJ2-1; V: TRBV5-1; DNA: TGCGCCAGCAGCAATACAGGGGCCTCCTACAATGAGCAGTTCTTC; CDR3: CASSNTGASYNEQFF
D: NA; size: once; J: TRBJ2-7; V: TRBV13; DNA: TGTGCCAGCAGCTTAAGTGGGGGGAGCCCCTACGAGCAGTACTTC; CDR3: CASSLSGGSPYEQYF
D: NA; size: NA; J: TRBJ1-5; V: TRBV7-9; DNA: TGTGCCAGCAGCTTATCCCTTGATCAGCCCCAGCATTTT; CDR3: CASSLSLDQPQHF
D: TRBD1; size: NA; J: TRBJ2-7; V: TRBV7-2; DNA: TGTGCCAGCAGCTTAAGGGACAGGGGATGGGAGCAGTACTTC; CDR3: CASSLRDRGWEQYF
D: NA; size: NA; J: TRBJ1-5; V: TRBV5-3; DNA: TGTGCCAGAAGCTCAGGCAGACCTGCTAATCAGCCCCAGCATTTT; CDR3: CARSSGRPANQPQHF
D: NA; size: NA; J: TRBJ1-2; V: TRBV4-3; DNA: TGCGCCAGCAGCCAAGATCAATTTGGCCAGCGCTATGGCTACACCTTC; CDR3: CASSQDQFGQRYGYTF
D: NA; size: NA; J: TRBJ2-1; V: TRBV11-2; DNA: TGTGCCAGCAGCGCGGCTAGACTAGCCTACAATGAGCAGTTCTTC; CDR3: CASSAARLAYNEQFF
D: TRBD1; size: once; J: TRBJ2-1; V: TRBV5-4; DNA: TGTGCCAGCAACGGCGGACAGGGAGGCTATGAGCAGTTCTTC; CDR3: CASNGGQGGYEQFF
D: NA; size: NA; J: TRBJ1-1; V: TRBV10-3; DNA: TGTGCCATCAGTGGAAGTCTGAGCACTGAAGCTTTCTTT; CDR3: CAISGSLSTEAFF
D: TRBD1; size: NA; J: TRBJ1-2; V: TRBV6-5; DNA: TGTGCCAGCAGTTACAGACAGGGCATCGGTGGCTACACCTTC; CDR3: CASSYRQGIGGYTF
D: NA; size: NA; J: TRBJ2-6; V: TRBV7-6; DNA: TGTGCCAGCAGCTTAGTTCCGGGCTCTGGGGCCAACGTCCTGACTTTC; CDR3: CASSLVPGSGANVLTF
D: NA; size: NA; J: TRBJ1-6; V: TRBV6-5; DNA: TGTGCCAGCATAAGGGAATATAATTCACCCCTCCACTTT; CDR3: CASIREYNSPLHF
D: NA; size: NA; J: TRBJ1-1; V: TRBV29-1; DNA: TGCAGCGTTGGGTTGCCTCGGAACACTGAAGCTTTCTTT; CDR3: CSVGLPRNTEAFF
D: NA; size: NA; J: TRBJ1-1; V: TRBV27; DNA: TGTGCCAGCAGAACACAGGGGAACACTGAAGCTTTCTTT; CDR3: CASRTQGNTEAFF
D: TRBD1; size: few; J: TRBJ1-2; V: TRBV18; DNA: TGTGCCAGCTCATGGGACAGCAACTATGGCTACACCTTC; CDR3: CASSWDSNYGYTF
D: NA; size: NA; J: TRBJ2-4; V: TRBV5-1; DNA: TGCGCCAGCAGCTTGGTGCCGGGTTCGCAATCCAGCATTCAGTACTTC; CDR3: CASSLVPGSQSSIQYF
D: NA; size: NA; J: TRBJ2-5; V: TRBV7-2; DNA: TGTGCCAGCAGCTTATCCAGGACGGGAGAGACCCAGTACTTC; CDR3: CASSLSRTGETQYF
D: NA; size: once; J: TRBJ2-1; V: TRBV19; DNA: TGTGCCAGTAGTATAGCGGGGGTGAAGCAGTTCTTC; CDR3: CASSIAGVKQFF
D: TRBD1; size: NA; J: TRBJ2-3; V: TRBV13; DNA: TGTGCCAGCAGCACCTCAGGGGGCCCATCTAGCACAGATACGCAGTATTTT; CDR3: CASSTSGGPSSTDTQYF
D: NA; size: NA; J: TRBJ2-3; V: TRBV9; DNA: TGTGCCAGCAGCTCCCCCCCTTCTACTCAATCAGATACGCAGTATTTT; CDR3: CASSSPPSTQSDTQYF
D: NA; size: NA; J: TRBJ1-5; V: TRBV21-1; DNA: TGTGCCAGCAGCAAAGGAGGAGGGCGCAATCAGCCCCAGCATTTT; CDR3: CASSKGGGRNQPQHF
D: NA; size: NA; J: TRBJ1-5; V: TRBV27; DNA: TGTGCCAGCAGTTTTACAGGGAGGTGGCAGCCCCAGCATTTT; CDR3: CASSFTGRWQPQHF
D: NA; size: NA; J: TRBJ1-1; V: TRBV7-9; DNA: TGTGCCAGCAGCTTAGCGCAGGGTACGAACACTGAAGCTTTCTTT; CDR3: CASSLAQGTNTEAFF
D: NA; size: NA; J: TRBJ1-1; V: TRBV28; DNA: TGTGCCAGCAGTTTTGGGGTAGGGGGCACTGAAGCTTTCTTT; CDR3: CASSFGVGGTEAFF
D: TRBD1; size: NA; J: TRBJ2-1; V: TRBV11-3; DNA: TGTGCCAGCAGCTTACGAGGGGGCACCCACAATGAGCAGTTCTTC; CDR3: CASSLRGGTHNEQFF
D: NA; size: NA; J: TRBJ1-3; V: TRBV28; DNA: TGTGCCAGCAGTTTAGTTCCCTCATCTGGAAACACCATATATTTT; CDR3: CASSLVPSSGNTIYF
D: TRBD1; size: NA; J: TRBJ2-7; V: TRBV6-5; DNA: TGTGCCAGCAGTTTCTGGACAGGGGCGGACGAGCAGTACTTC; CDR3: CASSFWTGADEQYF
D: TRBD2; size: NA; J: TRBJ2-1; V: TRBV7-9; DNA: TGTGCCAGCAGCTTACCGAGAGTAGCGGGTGAGCAGTTCTTC; CDR3: CASSLPRVAGEQFF
D: NA; size: NA; J: TRBJ2-5; V: TRBV5-4; DNA: TGTGCCAGCAGCTTGGCGGGAGAGTGGGAGACCCAGTACTTC; CDR3: CASSLAGEWETQYF
D: NA; size: NA; J: TRBJ1-2; V: TRBV20-1; DNA: TGCGGAGTCTTCAACTATGGCTACACCTTC; CDR3: CGVFNYGYTF
D: NA; size: NA; J: TRBJ2-1; V: TRBV6-6; DNA: TGTGCCAGCAGTTACTCGACTTATAATGAGCAGTTCTTC; CDR3: CASSYSTYNEQFF
D: TRBD1; size: NA; J: TRBJ1-2; V: TRBV6-1; DNA: TGTGCCAGCAGCGATGGGACAGGGCTAAGAGGCTACACCTTC; CDR3: CASSDGTGLRGYTF
D: TRBD1; size: NA; J: TRBJ2-2; V: TRBV7-8; DNA: TGTGCCAGCAGGACTCACAGGGGGCGTATCGGGGAGCTGTTTTTT; CDR3: CASRTHRGRIGELFF
D: NA; size: once; J: TRBJ1-2; V: TRBV7-2; DNA: TGTGCCAGCAGCCCCGATACCAGACAGACCTATGGCTACACCTTC; CDR3: CASSPDTRQTYGYTF
D: TRBD1; size: NA; J: TRBJ1-2; V: TRBV7-9; DNA: TGTGCCAGCAGTTCGAGACAGGGAACGGGCTATGGCTACACCTTC; CDR3: CASSSRQGTGYGYTF
D: NA; size: NA; J: TRBJ2-2; V: TRBV19; DNA: TGTGCCAGTAGTATCCGGGCAGGGGAGCTGTTTTTT; CDR3: CASSIRAGELFF
D: TRBD2; size: NA; J: TRBJ2-2; V: TRBV5-4; DNA: TGTGCCAGCAGCTCCCCGGGACTAGCGGGGGGGCCGAAAACCGGGGAGCTGTTTTTT; CDR3: CASSSPGLAGGPKTGELFF
D: NA; size: NA; J: TRBJ2-7; V: TRBV11-2; DNA: TGTGCCAGCAGCTTAGTGGGGGGCCGAACCTACGAGCAGTACTTC; CDR3: CASSLVGGRTYEQYF
D: NA; size: NA; J: TRBJ2-3; V: TRBV5-1; DNA: TGCGCCAGCAGTCCGTACAGCGGCACAGATACGCAGTATTTT; CDR3: CASSPYSGTDTQYF
D: TRBD1; size: NA; J: TRBJ1-2; V: TRBV2; DNA: TGTGCCAGCAGTGGACAGGGGACCTATGGCTACACCTTC; CDR3: CASSGQGTYGYTF
D: NA; size: NA; J: TRBJ2-2; V: TRBV19; DNA: TGTGCCAGTAGTATTCACCTCTCCACCGGGGAGCTGTTTTTT; CDR3: CASSIHLSTGELFF
D: NA; size: NA; J: TRBJ2-2; V: TRBV6-5; DNA: TGTGCCAGCACCAAGGGGGATTACACCGGGGAGCTGTTTTTT; CDR3: CASTKGDYTGELFF
D: NA; size: NA; J: TRBJ1-1; V: TRBV12-5; DNA: TGTGCTAGTGGTTTGGATACGGTCTCAGCTTTCTTT; CDR3: CASGLDTVSAFF
D: NA; size: NA; J: TRBJ1-2; V: TRBV19; DNA: TGTGCCAGTAGCCGCAAGGGCCAGGCCTATGGCTACACCTTC; CDR3: CASSRKGQAYGYTF
D: TRBD2; size: NA; J: TRBJ2-2; V: TRBV5-4; DNA: TGTGCCAGCAGCTTAGTACTAGCGGACGGGGAGCTGTTTTTT; CDR3: CASSLVLADGELFF
D: NA; size: NA; J: TRBJ2-1; V: TRBV9; DNA: TGTGCCAGCAGCGTAGTGGAGGGTGAGCAGTTCTTC; CDR3: CASSVVEGEQFF
D: NA; size: few; J: TRBJ1-2; V: TRBV2; DNA: TGTGCCAGCAGTGGACGGGTTAACTATGGCTACACCTTC; CDR3: CASSGRVNYGYTF
D: NA; size: NA; J: TRBJ2-1; V: TRBV19; DNA: TGTGCCAGTAGTATAGGCCCGGGTGAGCAGTTCTTC; CDR3: CASSIGPGEQFF
D: TRBD2; size: NA; J: TRBJ2-5; V: TRBV5-1; DNA: TGCGCCAGCAGCTTAGGGACTAGCGGGGGGCACCAAGAGACCCAGTACTTC; CDR3: CASSLGTSGGHQETQYF
D: NA; size: few; J: TRBJ2-1; V: TRBV11-2; DNA: TGTGCCAGCAGCCCCAGAGGCTTAGGGCCCTACAATGAGCAGTTCTTC; CDR3: CASSPRGLGPYNEQFF
D: NA; size: NA; J: TRBJ2-7; V: TRBV18; DNA: TGTGCCAGCTCCCAAGAGGCGGGTTCGAGCTCCTACGAGCAGTACTTC; CDR3: CASSQEAGSSSYEQYF
D: TRBD1; size: NA; J: TRBJ1-1; V: TRBV11-2; DNA: TGTGCCAGCCGTACGTCGTTGGGACAGGGGTCTGAAGCTTTCTTT; CDR3: CASRTSLGQGSEAFF